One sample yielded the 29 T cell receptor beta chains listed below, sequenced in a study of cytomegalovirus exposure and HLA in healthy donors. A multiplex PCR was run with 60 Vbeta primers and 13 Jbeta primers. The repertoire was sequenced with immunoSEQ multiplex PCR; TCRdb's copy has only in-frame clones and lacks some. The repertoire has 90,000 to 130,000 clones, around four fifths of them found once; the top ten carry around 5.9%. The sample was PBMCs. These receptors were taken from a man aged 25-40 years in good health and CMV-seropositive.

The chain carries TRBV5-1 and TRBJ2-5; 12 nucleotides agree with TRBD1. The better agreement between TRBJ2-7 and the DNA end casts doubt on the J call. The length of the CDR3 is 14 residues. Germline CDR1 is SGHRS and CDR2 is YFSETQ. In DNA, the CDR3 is TGCGCCAGCAGCTGGGGACAGGGGGCGGGCGAGCAGTACTTC. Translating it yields CASSWGQGAGEQYF.

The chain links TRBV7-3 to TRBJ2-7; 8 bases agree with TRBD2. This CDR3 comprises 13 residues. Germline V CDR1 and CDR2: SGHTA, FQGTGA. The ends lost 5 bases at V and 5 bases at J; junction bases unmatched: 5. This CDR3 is CASSPGTSHEQYF. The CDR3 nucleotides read TGTGCCAGCAGCCCCGGGACTAGTCACGAGCAGTACTTC.

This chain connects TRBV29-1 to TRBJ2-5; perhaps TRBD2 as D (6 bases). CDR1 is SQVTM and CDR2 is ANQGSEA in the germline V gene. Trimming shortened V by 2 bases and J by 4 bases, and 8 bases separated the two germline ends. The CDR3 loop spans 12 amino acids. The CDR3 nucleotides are TGCAGCGTTGAAACTAGCTTAGAGACCCAGTACTTC. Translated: CSVETSLETQYF.

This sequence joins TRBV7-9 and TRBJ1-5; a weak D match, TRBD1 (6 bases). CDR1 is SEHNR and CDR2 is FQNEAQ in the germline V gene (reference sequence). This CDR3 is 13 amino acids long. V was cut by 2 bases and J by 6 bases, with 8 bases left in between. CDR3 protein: CASSLLQGQPQHF. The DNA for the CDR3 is TGTGCCAGCAGCTTATTACAGGGTCAGCCCCAGCATTTT. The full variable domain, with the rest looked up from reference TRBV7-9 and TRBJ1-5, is DTGVSQNPRHKITKRGQNVTFRCDPISEHNRLYWYRQTLGQGPEFLTYFQNEAQLEKSRLLSDRFSAERPKGSFSTLEIQRTEQGDSAMYLCASSLLQGQPQHFGDGTRLSIL.

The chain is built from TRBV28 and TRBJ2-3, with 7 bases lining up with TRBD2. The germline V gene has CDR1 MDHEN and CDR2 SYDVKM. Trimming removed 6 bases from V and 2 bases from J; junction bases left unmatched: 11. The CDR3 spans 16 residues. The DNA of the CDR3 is TGTGCCAGCAGCCCTATCCGGGGGGAACACACAGATACGCAGTATTTT. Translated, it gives CASSPIRGEHTDTQYF. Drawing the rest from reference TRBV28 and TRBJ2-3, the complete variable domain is DVKVTQSSRYLVKRTGEKVFLECVQDMDHENMFWYRQDPGLGLRLIYFSYDVKMKEKGDIPEGYSVSREKKERFSLILESASTNQTSMYLCASSPIRGEHTDTQYFGPGTRLTVL.

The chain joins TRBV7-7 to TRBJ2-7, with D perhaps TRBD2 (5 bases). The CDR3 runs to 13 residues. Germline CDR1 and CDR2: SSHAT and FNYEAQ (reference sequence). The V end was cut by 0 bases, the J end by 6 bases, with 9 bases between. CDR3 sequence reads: CASSLAGKSEQYF. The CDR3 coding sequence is TGTGCCAGCAGCTTAGCCGGGAAATCCGAGCAGTACTTC. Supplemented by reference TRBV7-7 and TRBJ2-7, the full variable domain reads GAGVSQSPRYKVTKRGQDVTLRCDPISSHATLYWYQQALGQGPEFLTYFNYEAQPDKSGLPSDRFSAERPEGSISTLTIQRTEQRDSAMYRCASSLAGKSEQYFGPGTRLTVT.

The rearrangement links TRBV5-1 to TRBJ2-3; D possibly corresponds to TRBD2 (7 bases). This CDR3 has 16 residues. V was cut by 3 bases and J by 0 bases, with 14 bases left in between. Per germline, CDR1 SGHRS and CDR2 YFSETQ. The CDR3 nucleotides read TGCGCCAGCAGCTCCGGGGGGACACCTAGCACAGATACGCAGTATTTT. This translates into CASSSGGTPSTDTQYF.

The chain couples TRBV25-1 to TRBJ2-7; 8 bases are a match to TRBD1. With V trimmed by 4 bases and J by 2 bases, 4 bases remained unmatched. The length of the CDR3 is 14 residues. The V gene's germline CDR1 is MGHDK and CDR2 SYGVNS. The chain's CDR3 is CASSAYRGTYEQYF. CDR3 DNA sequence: TGTGCCAGCAGTGCCTACAGGGGGACCTACGAGCAGTACTTC.

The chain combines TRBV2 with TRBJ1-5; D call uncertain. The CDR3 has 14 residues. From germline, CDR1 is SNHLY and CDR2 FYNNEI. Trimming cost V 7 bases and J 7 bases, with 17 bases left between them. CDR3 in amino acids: CASNLAQSGQPQHF. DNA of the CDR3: TGTGCCAGCAATTTGGCACAGTCCGGACAGCCCCAGCATTTT.

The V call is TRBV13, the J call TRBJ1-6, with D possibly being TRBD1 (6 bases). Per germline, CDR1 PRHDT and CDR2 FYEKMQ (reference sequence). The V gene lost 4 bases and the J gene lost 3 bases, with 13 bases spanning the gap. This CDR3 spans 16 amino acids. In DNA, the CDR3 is TGTGCCAGCAGCTCTAGCGGACAGAACTATAATTCACCCCTCCACTTT. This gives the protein CASSSSGQNYNSPLHF.

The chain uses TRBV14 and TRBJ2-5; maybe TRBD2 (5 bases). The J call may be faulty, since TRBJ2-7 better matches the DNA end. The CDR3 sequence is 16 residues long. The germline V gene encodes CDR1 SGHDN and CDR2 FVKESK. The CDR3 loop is CASSQDAGLLLYEQYF. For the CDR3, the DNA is TGTGCCAGCAGCCAAGACGCGGGTTTATTACTCTACGAGCAGTACTTC.

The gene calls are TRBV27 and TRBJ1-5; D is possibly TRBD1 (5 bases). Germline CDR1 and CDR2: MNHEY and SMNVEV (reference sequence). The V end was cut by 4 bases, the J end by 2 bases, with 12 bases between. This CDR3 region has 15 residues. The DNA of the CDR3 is TGTGCCAGCAGTTCAGGGAGGGTTGGCAATCAGCCCCAGCATTTT. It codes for CASSSGRVGNQPQHF.

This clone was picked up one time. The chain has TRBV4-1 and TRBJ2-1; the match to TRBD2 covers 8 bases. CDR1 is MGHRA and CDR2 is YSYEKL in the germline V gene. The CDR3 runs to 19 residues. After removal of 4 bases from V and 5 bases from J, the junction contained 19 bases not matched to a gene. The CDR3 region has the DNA TGCGCCAGCAGCCCGCGCCCCTCAACGGGGGGGGTATACAACAATGAGCAGTTCTTC. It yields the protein CASSPRPSTGGVYNNEQFF.

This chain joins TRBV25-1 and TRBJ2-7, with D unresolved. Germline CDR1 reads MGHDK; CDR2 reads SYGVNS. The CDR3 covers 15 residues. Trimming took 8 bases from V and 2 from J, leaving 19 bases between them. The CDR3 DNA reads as TGTGCCAGCCGGCCTTTATGGTTCAGGACCTACGAGCAGTACTTC. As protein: CASRPLWFRTYEQYF.

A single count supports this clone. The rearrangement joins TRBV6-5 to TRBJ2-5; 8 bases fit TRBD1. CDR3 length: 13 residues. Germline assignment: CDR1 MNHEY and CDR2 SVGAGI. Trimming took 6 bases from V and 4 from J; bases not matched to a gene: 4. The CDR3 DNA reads TGTGCCAGCAGCCCCGACAGGGGAGAGACCCAGTACTTC. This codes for CASSPDRGETQYF.

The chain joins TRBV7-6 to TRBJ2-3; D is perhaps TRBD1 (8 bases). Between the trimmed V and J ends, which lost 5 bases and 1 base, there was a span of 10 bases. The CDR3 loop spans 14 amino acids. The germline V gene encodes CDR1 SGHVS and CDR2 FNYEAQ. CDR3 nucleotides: TGTGCCAGCAGCACAGGGGGGGGCACAGATACGCAGTATTTT. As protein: CASSTGGGTDTQYF.

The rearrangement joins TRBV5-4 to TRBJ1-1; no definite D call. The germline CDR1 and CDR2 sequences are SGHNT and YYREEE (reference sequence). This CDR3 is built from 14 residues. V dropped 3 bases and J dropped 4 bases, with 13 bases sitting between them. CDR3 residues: CASSSLGVGTEAFF. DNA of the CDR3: TGTGCCAGCAGCTCTCTCGGGGTGGGCACTGAAGCTTTCTTT. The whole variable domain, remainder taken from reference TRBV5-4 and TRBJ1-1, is ETGVTQSPTHLIKTRGQQVTLRCSSQSGHNTVSWYQQALGQGPQFIFQYYREEENGRGNFPPRFSGLQFPNYSSELNVNALELDDSALYLCASSSLGVGTEAFFGQGTRLTVV.

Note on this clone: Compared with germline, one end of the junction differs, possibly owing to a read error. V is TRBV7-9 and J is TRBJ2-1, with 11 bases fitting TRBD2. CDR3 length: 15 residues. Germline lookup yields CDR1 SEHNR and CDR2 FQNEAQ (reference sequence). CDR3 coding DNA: TGTTCCAGCAGCCTGCGGACTAGCGGGTCCCGGGAGCAGTTCTTC. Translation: CSSSLRTSGSREQFF.

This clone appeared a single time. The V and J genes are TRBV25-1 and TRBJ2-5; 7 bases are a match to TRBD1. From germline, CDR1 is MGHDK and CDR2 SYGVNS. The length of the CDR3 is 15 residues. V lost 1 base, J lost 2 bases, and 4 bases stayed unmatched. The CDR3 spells CASSESGRGQETQYF. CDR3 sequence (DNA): TGTGCCAGCAGTGAATCGGGCAGGGGGCAAGAGACCCAGTACTTC.

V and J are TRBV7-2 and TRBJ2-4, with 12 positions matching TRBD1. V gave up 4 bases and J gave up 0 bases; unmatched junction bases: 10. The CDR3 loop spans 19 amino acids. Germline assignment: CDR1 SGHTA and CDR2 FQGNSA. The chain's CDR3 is CASSWGQGAKTLAKNIQYF. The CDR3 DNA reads TGTGCCAGCAGCTGGGGACAGGGGGCCAAAACGCTAGCCAAAAACATTCAGTACTTC.

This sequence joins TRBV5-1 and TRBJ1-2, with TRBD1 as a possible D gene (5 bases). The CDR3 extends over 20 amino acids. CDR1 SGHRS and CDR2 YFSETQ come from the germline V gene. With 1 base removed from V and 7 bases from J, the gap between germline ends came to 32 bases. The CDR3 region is CASSLMGRSFGGVGRGGYTF. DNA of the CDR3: TGCGCCAGCAGCTTGATGGGGCGGTCGTTTGGCGGAGTAGGAAGGGGTGGCTACACCTTC.

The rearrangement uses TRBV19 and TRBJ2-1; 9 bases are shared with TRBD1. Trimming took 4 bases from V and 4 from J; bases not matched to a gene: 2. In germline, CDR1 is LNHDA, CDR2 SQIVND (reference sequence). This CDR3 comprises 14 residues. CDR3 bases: TGTGCCAGTAGTACGACAGGGGGGTACAATGAGCAGTTCTTC. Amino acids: CASSTTGGYNEQFF.

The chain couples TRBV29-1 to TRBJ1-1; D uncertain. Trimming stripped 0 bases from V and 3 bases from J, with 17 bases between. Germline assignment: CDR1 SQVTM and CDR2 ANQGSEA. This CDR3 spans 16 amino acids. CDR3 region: CSVEDQRSLRDTEAFF. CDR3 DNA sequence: TGCAGCGTTGAAGATCAGCGCTCCTTGAGAGACACTGAAGCTTTCTTT.

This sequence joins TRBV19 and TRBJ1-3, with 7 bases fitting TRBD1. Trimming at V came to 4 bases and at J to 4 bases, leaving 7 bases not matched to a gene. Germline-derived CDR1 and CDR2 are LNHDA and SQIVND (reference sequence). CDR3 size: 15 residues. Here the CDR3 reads CASSSQQGRGNTIYF. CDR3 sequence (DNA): TGTGCCAGTAGTAGCCAACAGGGGAGAGGAAACACCATATATTTT.

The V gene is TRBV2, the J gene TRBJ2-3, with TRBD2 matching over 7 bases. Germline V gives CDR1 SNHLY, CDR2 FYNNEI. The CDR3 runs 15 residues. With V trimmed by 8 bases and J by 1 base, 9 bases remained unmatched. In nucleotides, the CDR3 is TGTGCCAGCGGAGAGTGGGCGGGGGGCACAGATACGCAGTATTTT. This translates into CASGEWAGGTDTQYF.

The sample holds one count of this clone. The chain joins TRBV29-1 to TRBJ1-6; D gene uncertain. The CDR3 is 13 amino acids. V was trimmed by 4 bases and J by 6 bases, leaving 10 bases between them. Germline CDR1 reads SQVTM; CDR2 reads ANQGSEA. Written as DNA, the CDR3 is TGCAGCGTTGGTGAGGATTCTAATTCACCCCTCCACTTT. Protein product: CSVGEDSNSPLHF.

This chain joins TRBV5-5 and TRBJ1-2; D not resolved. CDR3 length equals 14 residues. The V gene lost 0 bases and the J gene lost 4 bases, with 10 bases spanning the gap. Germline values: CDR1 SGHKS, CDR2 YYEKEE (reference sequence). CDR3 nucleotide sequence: TGTGCCAGCAGCTTGGGGCAGGCCGTCTATGGCTACACCTTC. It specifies CASSLGQAVYGYTF.

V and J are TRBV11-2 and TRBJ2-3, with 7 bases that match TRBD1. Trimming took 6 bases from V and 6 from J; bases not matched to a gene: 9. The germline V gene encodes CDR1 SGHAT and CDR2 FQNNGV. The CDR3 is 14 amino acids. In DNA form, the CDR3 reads TGTGCCAGCAGTCCTCCTACAGGGGTGGATACGCAGTATTTT. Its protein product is CASSPPTGVDTQYF.

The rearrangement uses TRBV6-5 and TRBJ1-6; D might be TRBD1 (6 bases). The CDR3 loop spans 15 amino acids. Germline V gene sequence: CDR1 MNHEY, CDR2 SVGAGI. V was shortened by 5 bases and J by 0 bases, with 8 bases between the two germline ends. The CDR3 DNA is TGTGCCAGCAGTCAACAGGGCTCCTATAATTCACCCCTCCACTTT. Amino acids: CASSQQGSYNSPLHF.